This T cell receptor beta chain emerged from a study of cytomegalovirus exposure and HLA in healthy donors (dated by TCRdb to 2016 to 2017). About the study as a whole: In an earlier analysis of around 540 of the donors, about 270 Gb of sequence data and some 100 million unique TCR beta sequences from 180 million or so T cells were reported. The study aimed to test whether signatures of past pathogen exposure could be identified by cataloging public T cell receptors. Class I and class II HLA loci were covered by the typing at four-digit resolution. The study profiled the T cell repertoires of 500 to 800 subjects by immunosequencing and related them to cytomegalovirus serostatus. Of the 398 genotyped donors, 81% were placed in the genetic ancestry cluster associated with self-reported Caucasian donors. All discovery cohort repertoires had been generated using a single sequencing platform. In a later analysis, previously published TCR beta repertoires from 500 to 750 donors were re-analyzed and high-resolution HLA genotyping was added so that TCR occurrence patterns could be studied. Among about 390 genotyped donors of the cohort, an average of roughly 240,000 unique TCR beta nucleotide sequences were sequenced per donor, roughly 20% of them non-productive. To decide whether each TCR beta V gene segment behaved as functional or pseudogenic, an earlier analysis of some 600 of the donors relied on high-throughput TCR beta sequencing. Alongside the repertoire data, information on donor age, sex, ethnicity and CMV serostatus was compiled. High-throughput TCR immunosequencing, statistical association of individual TCRs with disease status, and machine learning were combined to predict cytomegalovirus infection status. The number of donors typed differed by locus, with about 629-640 for A, B, C, DRB1 and DQB1, more than 500 for DQA1, 600 to 610 for DPA1, and some 470 for DPB1. Four to six DR-DQ haplotypes were handled as single units for association and clustering, since linkage in the cohort was strong. An early release covering just under 650 HLA-typed donors comprised approximately 300 gigabases of sequencing data and approximately 85 million unique TCR sequences. The later analysis used no new phenotypic data to find candidate immune exposures, relying instead on TCR beta sequences and their occurrence across donors. Along with the roughly 710-subject first cohort, a separate validation cohort of 120 different subjects was used. A later genetic analysis used genome-wide SNP genotypes for about 60% of the roughly 670 donors, treating that subset as a discovery cohort. The investigation overall reported the following: A further reported finding was that TCR beta sequences accurately predicted the HLA-A and HLA-B alleles for most subjects in the first cohort. Strong co-occurrence of HLA alleles, especially DR and DQ, made assigning TCR associations to individual alleles difficult. Correlated functional status among segregating V segments might reflect linkage disequilibrium, but an unknown experimental factor could not be ruled out. Roughly uniform sequencing depth across donors was assumed in presence/absence analyses, although this assumption may not hold. A few of the identified cytomegalovirus-associated TCR beta chains were confirmed in vitro to be specific for cytomegalovirus antigens. The cohort was sequenced for TCR beta chains only, and without alpha or paired-chain data the features that could be detected were limited. V-gene and J-gene trimming of TCR beta chains was associated with a missense DCLRE1C variant in a later genetic analysis, and the association was replicated in an independent cohort. Because HLA typing was unavailable for some donors at each locus, only the typed subset was used in association tests. In a later analysis, the rate of TCR association differed among HLA loci, with DRB1 alleles having the most associated TCRs and HLA-C alleles having the fewest. It was suggested by the authors that the approach could potentially be generalized to other disease states and immunological phenotypes. According to a later analysis, most CMV-associated TCR beta chains appeared to be HLA-restricted, and the HLA associations seemed to be driven largely by CMV exposure. For the cohort, immune exposure information was limited to CMV serostatus. Cytomegalovirus status was reported to be diagnosed by the classifier with high specificity and sensitivity in both the original and validation cohorts. A cluster of highly shared sequence variants was judged likely to represent a technical artifact of the sequencing pipeline. According to a later analysis, parvovirus B19, influenza, CMV and Epstein-Barr virus appeared linked to several top co-occurrence clusters. Because counts were too low, roughly 18 rarely observed V segments, including chromosome 9 orphons, were left out of the earlier analysis of 500 to 750 of the donors. In a later genetic analysis, fewer N-insertions in productive TCRs were reported among donors in an Asian-associated ancestry cluster than the roughly 640-donor mean. In a later analysis, HLA-associated TCR beta chains showed more clonal expansion and lower generation probabilities than non-associated chains that were equally common. The study listed 150 to 200 TCR beta chains as associated with cytomegalovirus. A later analysis associated 15,000 to 20,000 TCR beta sequences with specific HLA alleles at a false discovery rate of 0.05. An earlier analysis of several hundred of the donors showed that most TCR beta V segments appeared in productive rearrangements either about 87% or about 30% of the time, which broadly matched IMGT annotations. Some IMGT-functional V segments, including TRBV6-2 and TRBV6-3, could not be told apart with the 87-base-pair reads, so those segments were excluded. While some public TCRs were present in many individuals, most TCR sequences turned up only very rarely across donors.

For this clone: The specificity of this receptor is unknown. The record has no base qualities; no much larger clone is one base away.

CDR3 length: 14 amino acids, cysteine to phenylalanine. Only CDR3 DNA is held: 42 bases, read in frame from base 1. After removal of 8 bases from V and 4 bases from J, the junction retains 7 bases not matched to a gene. CDR1 and CDR2 are drawn from the germline V gene: ENHRY, SYGVKD. The cohort comprised fewer than 700 healthy bone marrow donors. All cohort members were sampled while nominally healthy, although unrecorded immune exposures were likely present. The donor was CMV seronegative and belonged to the group of over 300 seronegative cohort members. A peripheral blood sample was collected from each donor, and TCR beta sequencing was performed on peripheral blood mononuclear cells. Genomic DNA was extracted from the blood cell samples with the Qiagen DNeasy Blood Extraction Kit. Libraries were made using the immunoSEQ multiplex PCR assay. A mixture of 60 forward primers for TCR Vbeta segments and 13 reverse primers for TCR Jbeta segments was used in the multiplex PCR. The CDR3 region of rearranged TCR beta genes was amplified from genomic DNA by a multiplex PCR assay. Amplified TCR beta libraries were sequenced as 87-base-pair reads on the Illumina HiSeq System. Turning to the authors' computational methods: A later analysis counted about 80 million unique TCR beta chains across the 600 to 850 repertoires, and some 12 million of these chains were shared by at least two donors. To remove PCR and sequencing errors, raw reads were error-corrected and collapsed into unique sequences using a nearest-neighbor algorithm that merged closely related sequences. Alignment of CDR3 sequences to IMGT reference sequences was used to assign V, D and J gene segments. Each retained sequence needed at least a six-nucleotide match to both a V gene segment and a J gene segment. Rearrangements were classified as productive when the CDR3 lacked stop codons and remained in frame with V and J, and all other rearrangements were classified as non-productive. Following IMGT convention, CDR3 was defined as the stretch from the second conserved V-encoded cysteine up to the conserved J-encoded phenylalanine. The earlier analysis of some 600 of the donors excluded sequences that lacked an unambiguous match to a single V gene segment. An earlier analysis of under 750 of the donors called V segments functional above 56.7% productive rearrangements and segregating when the between-donor standard deviation exceeded 5%. To diagnose cytomegalovirus status from the catalog of TCR beta chain sequences, a statistical classification framework was built. V and J gene assignment, in a later analysis, came from comparing TCR nucleotide sequences with IMGT/GENE-DB human TR gene sequences. The TCRdist pipeline was used in a later analysis to assign CDR3 sequences and most-parsimonious VDJ recombination scenarios. In a later analysis, each TCR beta chain was defined by its CDR3 amino acid sequence together with its V-gene family, and reads lacking a unique V-gene family were excluded. To address suspected cross-contamination and a sequencing artifact, a later analysis removed some 620 highly shared, low-generation-probability nucleotide sequences. In a later analysis, a clonal expansion index was calculated for each public chain from normalized within-repertoire ranks of inferred template counts. A later analysis computed generation probabilities with a VDJ recombination model fitted to out-of-frame rearrangements, and checked the results against IGoR. In a later analysis, TCR-TCR, TCR-HLA and TCR-CMV co-occurrence was scored with hypergeometric tests, and a repertoire-size bias correction was applied to TCR pairs. To estimate false discovery rates, a later analysis permuted the HLA or CMV assignments 20 times. In a later analysis, co-occurring TCRs were grouped using DBSCAN, and TCRdist sequence similarity was added for clustering within HLA-allele-positive subsets. For co-occurrence clustering, repertoires with fewer than 30,000 or more than 120,000 public chains were excluded, along with a handful of repertoires with anomalous nucleotide sharing. TCRdb holds this immuneACCESS table with in-frame rearrangements only. Some clones are missing; in checked studies, unresolved V genes explain under half, and the rest has no known cause. That table gives V, J and clone size, and the DNA gave D and trimming. The sample records 95,000 to 150,000 clones, just over 15% of which are singletons. About 2% of the sample belongs to the ten largest clones.

The chain links TRBV10-3 with TRBJ2-3, with 9 junctional bases fitting TRBD2. This receptor was identified in a woman aged 18-29 years in good health and CMV-seronegative. Sample: PBMCs. The nucleotide sequence reads as follows: TGTGCCATCGGAGGGACTAGCCAGGCAGATACGCAGTATTTT. Translated, this gives CAIGGTSQADTQYF.